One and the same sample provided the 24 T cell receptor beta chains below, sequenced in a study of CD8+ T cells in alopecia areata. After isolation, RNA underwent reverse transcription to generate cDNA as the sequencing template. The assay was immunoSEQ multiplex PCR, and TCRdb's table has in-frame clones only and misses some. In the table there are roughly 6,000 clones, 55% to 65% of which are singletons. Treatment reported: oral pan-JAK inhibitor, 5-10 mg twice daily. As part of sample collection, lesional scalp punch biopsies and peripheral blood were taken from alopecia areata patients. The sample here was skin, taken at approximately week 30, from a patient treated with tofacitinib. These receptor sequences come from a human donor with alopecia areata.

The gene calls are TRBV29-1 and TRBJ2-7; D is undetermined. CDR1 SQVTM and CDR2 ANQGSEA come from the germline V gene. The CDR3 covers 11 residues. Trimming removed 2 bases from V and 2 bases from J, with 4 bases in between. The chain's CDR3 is CSVERAYEQYF. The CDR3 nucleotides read TGCAGCGTTGAAAGGGCCTACGAGCAGTACTTC.

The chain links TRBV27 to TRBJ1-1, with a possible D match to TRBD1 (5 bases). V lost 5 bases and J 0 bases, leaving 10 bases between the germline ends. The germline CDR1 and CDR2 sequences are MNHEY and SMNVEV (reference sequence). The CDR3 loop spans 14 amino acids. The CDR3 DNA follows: TGTGCCAGCAGTAGACGGGGCTTGAACACTGAAGCTTTCTTT. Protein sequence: CASSRRGLNTEAFF.

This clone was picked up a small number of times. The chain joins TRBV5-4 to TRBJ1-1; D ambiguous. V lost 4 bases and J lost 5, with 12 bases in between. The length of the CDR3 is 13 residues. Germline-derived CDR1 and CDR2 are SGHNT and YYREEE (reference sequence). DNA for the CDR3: TGTGCCAGCAGCCTCTTCTGGGGAACTGAAGCTTTCTTT. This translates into CASSLFWGTEAFF.

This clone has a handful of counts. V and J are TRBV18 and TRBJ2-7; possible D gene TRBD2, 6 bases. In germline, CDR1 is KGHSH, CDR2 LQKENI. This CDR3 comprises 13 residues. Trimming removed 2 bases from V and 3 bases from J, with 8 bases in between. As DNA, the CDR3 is TGTGCCAGCTCACCAGGGACTTTCTACGAGCAGTACTTC. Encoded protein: CASSPGTFYEQYF. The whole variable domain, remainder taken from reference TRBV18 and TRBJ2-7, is NAGVMQNPRHLVRRRGQEARLRCSPMKGHSHVYWYRQLPEEGLKFMVYLQKENIIDESGMPKERFSAEFPKEGPSILRIQQVVRGDSAAYFCASSPGTFYEQYFGPGTRLTVT.

The CDR3 sequence: CASSQPSGQKFEQFF. The CDR3 DNA reads TGTGCCAGCAGCCAGCCCTCGGGGCAAAAATTTGAGCAGTTCTTC. The chain is built from TRBV4-2 and TRBJ2-1; TRBD1 or TRBD2 may be the D gene (5 bases each). Deletions cut 3 bases from V and 9 bases from J, with 18 bases between. Per the germline V gene, CDR1 is LGHNA and CDR2 is YNFKEQ. CDR3 size: 15 residues.

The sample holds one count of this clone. The CDR3 sequence: CASSIQGGADTQYF. CDR3 nucleotides: TGTGCCAGTAGTATACAGGGAGGGGCAGATACGCAGTATTTT. The rearrangement uses TRBV19 and TRBJ2-3; TRBD2 matches 7 bases. V dropped 2 bases and J dropped 4; count of bases not matched to a gene: 3. The germline V gene encodes CDR1 LNHDA and CDR2 SQIVND (reference sequence). The CDR3 is made up of 14 amino acids.

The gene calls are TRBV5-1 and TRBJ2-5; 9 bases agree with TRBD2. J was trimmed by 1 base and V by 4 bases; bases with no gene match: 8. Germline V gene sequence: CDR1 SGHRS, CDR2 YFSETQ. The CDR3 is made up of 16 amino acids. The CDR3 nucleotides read TGCGCCAGCAGCCCCTCGGCTAGCGGGGTCCAAGAGACCCAGTACTTC. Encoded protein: CASSPSASGVQETQYF.

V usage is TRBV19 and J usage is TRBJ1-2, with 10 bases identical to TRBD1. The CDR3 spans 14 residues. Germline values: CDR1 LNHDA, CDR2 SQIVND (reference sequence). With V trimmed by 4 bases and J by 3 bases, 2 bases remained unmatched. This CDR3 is CASSKTGGDYGYTF. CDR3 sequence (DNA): TGTGCCAGTAGTAAGACAGGGGGCGACTATGGCTACACCTTC.

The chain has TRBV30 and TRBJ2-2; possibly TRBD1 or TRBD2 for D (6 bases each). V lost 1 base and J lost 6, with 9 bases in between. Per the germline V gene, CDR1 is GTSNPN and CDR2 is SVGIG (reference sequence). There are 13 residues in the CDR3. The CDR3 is CAWSEGGAGELFF. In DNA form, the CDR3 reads TGTGCCTGGAGTGAGGGGGGAGCCGGGGAGCTGTTTTTT.

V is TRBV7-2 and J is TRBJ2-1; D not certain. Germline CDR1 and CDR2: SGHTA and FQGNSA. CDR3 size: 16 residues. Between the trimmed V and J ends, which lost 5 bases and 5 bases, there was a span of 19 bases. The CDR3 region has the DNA TGTGCCAGCAGCCCGATTGCTAGGAGATCGCACAATGAGCAGTTCTTC. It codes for CASSPIARRSHNEQFF.

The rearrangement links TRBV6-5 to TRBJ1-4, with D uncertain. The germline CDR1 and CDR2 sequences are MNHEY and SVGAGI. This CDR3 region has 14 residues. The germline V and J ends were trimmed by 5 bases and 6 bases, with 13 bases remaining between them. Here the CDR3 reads CASSDSGWDEKLFF. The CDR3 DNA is TGTGCCAGCAGTGATTCAGGTTGGGATGAAAAACTGTTTTTT.

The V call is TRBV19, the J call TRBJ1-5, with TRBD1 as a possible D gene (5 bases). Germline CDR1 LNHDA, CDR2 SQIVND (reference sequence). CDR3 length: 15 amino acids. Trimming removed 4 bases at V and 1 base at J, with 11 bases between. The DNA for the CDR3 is TGTGCCAGTAGTACAGGGTTTTGGAGCAATCAGCCCCAGCATTTT. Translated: CASSTGFWSNQPQHF. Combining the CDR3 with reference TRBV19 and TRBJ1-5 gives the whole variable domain DGGITQSPKYLFRKEGQNVTLSCEQNLNHDAMYWYRQDPGQGLRLIYYSQIVNDFQKGDIAEGYSVSREKKESFPLTVTSAQKNPTAFYLCASSTGFWSNQPQHFGDGTRLSIL.

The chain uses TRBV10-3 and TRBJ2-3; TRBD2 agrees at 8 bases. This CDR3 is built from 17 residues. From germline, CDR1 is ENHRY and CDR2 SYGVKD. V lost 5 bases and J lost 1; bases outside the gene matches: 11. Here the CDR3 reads CAISRRGGGDGTDTQYF. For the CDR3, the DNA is TGTGCCATCAGTCGCCGGGGGGGTGGTGACGGCACAGATACGCAGTATTTT.

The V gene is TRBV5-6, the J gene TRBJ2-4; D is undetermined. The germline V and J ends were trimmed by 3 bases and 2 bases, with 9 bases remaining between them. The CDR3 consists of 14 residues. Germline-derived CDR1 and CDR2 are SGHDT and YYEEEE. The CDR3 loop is CASSSPGPKNIQYF. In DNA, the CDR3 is TGTGCCAGCAGCTCTCCAGGCCCCAAAAACATTCAGTACTTC.

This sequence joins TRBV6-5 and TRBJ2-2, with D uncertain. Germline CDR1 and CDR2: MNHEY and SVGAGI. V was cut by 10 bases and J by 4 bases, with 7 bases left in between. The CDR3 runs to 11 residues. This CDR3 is CATLRTGELFF. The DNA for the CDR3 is TGTGCCACCCTTCGCACCGGGGAGCTGTTTTTT.

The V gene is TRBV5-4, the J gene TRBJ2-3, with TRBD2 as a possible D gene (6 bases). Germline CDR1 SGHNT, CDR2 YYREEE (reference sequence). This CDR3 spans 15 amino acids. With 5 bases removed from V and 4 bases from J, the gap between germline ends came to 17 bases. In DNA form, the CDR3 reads TGTGCCAGCAGGCCAAGGTTCGGGGGAGCAGATACGCAGTATTTT. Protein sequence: CASRPRFGGADTQYF.

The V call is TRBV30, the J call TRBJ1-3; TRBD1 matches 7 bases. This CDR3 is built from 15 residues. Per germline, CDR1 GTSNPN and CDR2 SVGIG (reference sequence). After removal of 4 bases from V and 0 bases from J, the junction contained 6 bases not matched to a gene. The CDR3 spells CAWKLGQSSGNTIYF. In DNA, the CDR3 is TGTGCCTGGAAACTGGGACAGAGCTCTGGAAACACCATATATTTT. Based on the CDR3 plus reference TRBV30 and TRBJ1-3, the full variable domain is SQTIHQWPATLVQPVGSPLSLECTVEGTSNPNLYWYRQAAGRGLQLLFYSVGIGQISSEVPQNLSASRPQDRQFILSSKKLLLSDSGFYLCAWKLGQSSGNTIYFGEGSWLTVV.

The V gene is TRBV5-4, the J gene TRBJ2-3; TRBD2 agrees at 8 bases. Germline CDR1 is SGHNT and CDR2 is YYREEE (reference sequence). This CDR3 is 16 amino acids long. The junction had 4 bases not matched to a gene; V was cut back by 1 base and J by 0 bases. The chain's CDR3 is CASSLLSGSSTDTQYF. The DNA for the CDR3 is TGTGCCAGCAGCTTGCTGAGCGGGAGTAGCACAGATACGCAGTATTTT.

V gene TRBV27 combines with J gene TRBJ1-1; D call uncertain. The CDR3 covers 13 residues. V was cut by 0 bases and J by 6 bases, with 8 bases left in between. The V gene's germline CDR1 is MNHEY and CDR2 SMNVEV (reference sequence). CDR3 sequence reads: CASSLSPAAEAFF. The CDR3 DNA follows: TGTGCCAGCAGTTTATCACCGGCTGCTGAAGCTTTCTTT.

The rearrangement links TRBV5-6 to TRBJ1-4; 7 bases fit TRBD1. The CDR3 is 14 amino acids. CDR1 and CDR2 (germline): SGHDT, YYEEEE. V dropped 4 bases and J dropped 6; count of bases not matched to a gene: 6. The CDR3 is CASSVDRIDEKLFF. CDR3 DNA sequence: TGTGCCAGCAGCGTGGACAGGATTGATGAAAAACTGTTTTTT.

CDR3 bases: TGTGCCAGCAGCACCCGGAACAGGGGAAAGAAGGACTATGGCTACACCTTC. As protein: CASSTRNRGKKDYGYTF. The chain carries TRBV11-2 and TRBJ1-2, with 7 bases identical to TRBD1. The CDR3 runs to 17 residues. Losses at the gene ends were 5 bases for V and 3 bases for J; bases not matched to a gene: 15. Germline V gives CDR1 SGHAT, CDR2 FQNNGV. The full variable domain, with the rest looked up from reference TRBV11-2 and TRBJ1-2, is EAGVAQSPRYKIIEKRQSVAFWCNPISGHATLYWYQQILGQGPKLLIQFQNNGVVDDSQLPKDRFSAERLKGVDSTLKIQPAKLEDSAVYLCASSTRNRGKKDYGYTFGSGTRLTVV.

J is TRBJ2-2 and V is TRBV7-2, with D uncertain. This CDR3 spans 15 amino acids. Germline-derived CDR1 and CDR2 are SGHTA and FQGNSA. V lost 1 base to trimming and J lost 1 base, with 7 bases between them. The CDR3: CASSLVSLNTGELFF. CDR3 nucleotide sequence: TGTGCCAGCAGCTTAGTCAGCCTGAACACCGGGGAGCTGTTTTTT.

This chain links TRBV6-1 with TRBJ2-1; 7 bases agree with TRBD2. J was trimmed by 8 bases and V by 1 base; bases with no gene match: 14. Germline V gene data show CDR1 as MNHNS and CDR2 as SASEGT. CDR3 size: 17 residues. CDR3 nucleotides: TGTGCCAGCAGTGAAGGAGGTTGGCGGGGGACCTGGGATGAGCAGTTCTTC. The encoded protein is CASSEGGWRGTWDEQFF.

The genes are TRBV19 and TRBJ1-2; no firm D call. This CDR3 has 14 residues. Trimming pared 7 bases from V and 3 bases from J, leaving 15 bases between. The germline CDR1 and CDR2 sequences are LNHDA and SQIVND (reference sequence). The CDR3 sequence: CASTQGSFDYGYTF. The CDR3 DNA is TGTGCCAGTACCCAAGGGTCGTTTGACTATGGCTACACCTTC.